This TCR beta chain was observed in a study of cytomegalovirus exposure and HLA in healthy donors. Regarding the study as a whole: TCR beta sequences reportedly predicted the HLA-A and HLA-B alleles of most subjects accurately. Sequence variants that were highly shared formed a cluster that was likely a sequencing artifact. Follow-up analysis later connected one missense variant in DCLRE1C with trimming of TCR beta V- and J-genes. Investigators reported about 160 TCR beta chains as tied to cytomegalovirus.

Germline assignment: CDR1 SGDLS and CDR2 YYNGEE. This CDR3 has 16 residues. V lost 0 bases, J lost 0 bases, and 10 bases lay in between. PCR amplification relied on 60 Vbeta primers (plus 13 Jbeta primers). The repertoire was sequenced with immunoSEQ multiplex PCR; TCRdb's copy has only in-frame clones and lacks some. The profile shows around 180,000 clones, more than 70% of them singletons. Notes on this clone: Antigen specificity is unknown.

The sample comprised PBMCs. This TCR was recovered from a middle-aged woman in good health and CMV-seronegative. The chain uses TRBV9 and TRBJ2-1; TRBD1 is a possible D gene (5 bases). CDR3 bases: TGTGCCAGCAGCGTAGGGGGCACGAGCTCCTACAATGAGCAGTTCTTC. It translates to CASSVGGTSSYNEQFF.